These 17 T cell receptor beta chains originate from one sample sequenced in a study of lymphopenia after photon versus proton radiotherapy. Repertoires were generated with immunoSEQ multiplex PCR, while TCRdb's copy carries only in-frame clones and drops some. The top ten clones hold 2.9% of a sample with tens of thousands of clones, around 90% of them seen once. Sequencing was performed on peripheral blood, taken from a patient treated with photon-based radiotherapy. All receptors derive from a woman in her sixties or seventies with pancreatic cancer.

The rearrangement joins TRBV12-5 to TRBJ2-2, with a possible D match to TRBD1 (6 bases). The CDR3 sequence is 23 residues long. Trimming cost V 6 bases and J 2 bases, with 37 bases left between them. Looked up from germline, CDR1 is LGHNT and CDR2 is FRNRAP. The CDR3 region is CASGAEHSRPRRTGLINTGELFF. The CDR3 region has the DNA TGTGCTAGTGGGGCGGAACACAGTCGTCCCCGCAGAACAGGGTTAATCAACACCGGGGAGCTGTTTTTT. The whole variable domain, filled in from reference TRBV12-5 and TRBJ2-2, reads DARVTQTPRHKVTEMGQEVTMRCQPILGHNTVFWYRQTMMQGLELLAYFRNRAPLDDSGMPKDRFSAEMPDATLATLKIQPSEPRDSAVYFCASGAEHSRPRRTGLINTGELFFGEGSRLTVL.

The chain combines TRBV27 with TRBJ2-7; D is perhaps TRBD1 (5 bases). Germline V gene lookup returns CDR1 MNHEY and CDR2 SMNVEV (reference sequence). Deletions cut 5 bases from V and 3 bases from J, with 17 bases between. The CDR3 covers 15 residues. In nucleotides, the CDR3 is TGTGCCAGCAGTCCACGACAGTCCACAAACTACGAGCAGTACTTC. This sequence encodes CASSPRQSTNYEQYF.

The chain is built from TRBV20-1 and TRBJ2-3; D possibly matches TRBD1 or TRBD2 (5 bases each). This CDR3 region has 11 residues. Germline CDR1 DFQATT, CDR2 SNEGSKA (reference sequence). V lost 7 bases and J lost 8, with 13 bases in between. CDR3 region: CSVTSGGTQYF. The DNA for the CDR3 is TGCAGTGTAACCAGTGGGGGTACGCAGTATTTT.

This chain connects TRBV11-2 to TRBJ1-2; D not resolved. Germline V gene data show CDR1 as SGHAT and CDR2 as FQNNGV. The CDR3 is 14 amino acids. Trimming left V 5 bases short and J 4 bases short, with 14 bases between. The DNA for the CDR3 is TGTGCCAGCAGCCCTACCGCCGGGTTCTATGGCTACACCTTC. It yields the protein CASSPTAGFYGYTF.

This chain joins TRBV6-5 and TRBJ2-2; 8 bases agree with TRBD1. Trimming at V came to 6 bases and at J to 4 bases, leaving 4 bases not matched to a gene. CDR1 and CDR2 (germline): MNHEY, SVGAGI. The CDR3 has 14 amino acids. Here the CDR3 DNA reads TGTGCCAGCAGACAGGGGGTTTTCACCGGGGAGCTGTTTTTT. It is translated as CASRQGVFTGELFF.

In DNA form, the CDR3 reads TGTGCCAGTACCCTCAAGGCGGGAAGCACCGGGGAGCTGTTTTTT. As protein: CASTLKAGSTGELFF. This rearrangement joins TRBV19 to TRBJ2-2; D possibly corresponds to TRBD2 (6 bases). The germline gives CDR1 LNHDA, CDR2 SQIVND (reference sequence). CDR3 length: 15 residues. Trimming pared 7 bases from V and 4 bases from J, leaving 16 bases between.

This clone was found once. The chain combines TRBV7-8 with TRBJ2-7, with 7 bases identical to TRBD1. CDR3 length equals 14 residues. V lost 5 bases and J lost 3; bases outside the gene matches: 7. Germline V gene sequence: CDR1 SGHVS, CDR2 FQNEAQ. CDR3 sequence reads: CASSGGQKNYEQYF. DNA of the CDR3: TGTGCCAGCAGCGGGGGACAGAAGAACTACGAGCAGTACTTC.

This clone occurred once. This chain uses TRBV4-1 with TRBJ1-5, with TRBD1 matching over 9 bases. Germline V gene sequence: CDR1 MGHRA, CDR2 YSYEKL. This CDR3 spans 15 amino acids. The J segment lost 8 bases and the V segment lost 0 bases, leaving 5 bases of the junction unmatched. Written as DNA, the CDR3 is TGCGCCAGCAGCCAAGAAGACAGGGGGAGGGAGCCCCAGCATTTT. It specifies CASSQEDRGREPQHF.

This clone was seen more than once but under ten times. The CDR3 DNA reads TGTGCCAGCAGCTCTGACAGGGTTGGAAACACCATATATTTT. It translates to CASSSDRVGNTIYF. This chain links TRBV7-2 with TRBJ1-3; 7 nucleotides match TRBD1. The CDR3 extends over 14 amino acids. V shed 4 bases and J 3 bases; nucleotides not matched to a gene: 3. In germline, CDR1 is SGHTA, CDR2 FQGNSA.

The chain joins TRBV4-1 to TRBJ2-1; 9 nucleotides align to TRBD2. This CDR3 has 15 residues. With V trimmed by 6 bases and J by 0 bases, 3 bases remained unmatched. CDR1 MGHRA and CDR2 YSYEKL come from the germline V gene. CDR3 residues: CASRASGTSYNEQFF. The CDR3 bases are TGCGCCAGCAGGGCTAGCGGGACCTCCTACAATGAGCAGTTCTTC.

J is TRBJ2-7 and V is TRBV6-6; 7 positions match TRBD2. Losses at the gene ends were 5 bases for V and 0 bases for J; bases not matched to a gene: 7. The CDR3 is 15 residues long. CDR1 and CDR2 (germline): MNHNY, SVGAGI (reference sequence). The CDR3 region has the DNA TGTGCCAGCAGTCCCCCCGGGGGGAACTCCTACGAGCAGTACTTC. This encodes CASSPPGGNSYEQYF.

This clone was found once. V is TRBV19 and J is TRBJ2-2; unclear D gene. V was cut by 7 bases and J by 8 bases, with 8 bases left in between. The germline V gene encodes CDR1 LNHDA and CDR2 SQIVND (reference sequence). The CDR3 runs to 11 residues. CDR3 sequence (DNA): TGTGCCAGTAACGACATGGGGGAGCTGTTTTTT. Translating gives CASNDMGELFF.

The V and J genes are TRBV7-8 and TRBJ2-6; D is possibly TRBD1 or TRBD2 (6 bases each). The CDR3 loop spans 17 amino acids. Germline V gene sequence: CDR1 SGHVS, CDR2 FQNEAQ. Trimming removed 6 bases from V and 0 bases from J, with 15 bases in between. CDR3 in amino acids: CASRFGGSSSGANVLTF. The CDR3 bases are TGTGCCAGCAGGTTCGGGGGCAGCAGCTCTGGGGCCAACGTCCTGACTTTC.

CDR3 in amino acids: CASTARGSGANVLTF. For the CDR3, the DNA is TGTGCCAGCACCGCCAGGGGGTCTGGGGCCAACGTCCTGACTTTC. The chain employs TRBV28 and TRBJ2-6, with TRBD1 matching 7 bases. Looked up from germline, CDR1 is MDHEN and CDR2 is SYDVKM. V shed 7 bases, J shed 1 base, and the junction held 4 bases outside the gene matches. This CDR3 contains 15 residues.

The chain employs TRBV5-1 and TRBJ2-3, with 9 bases that match TRBD2. The CDR3 loop spans 14 amino acids. With 3 bases clipped from V and 1 base from J, the junction kept 0 bases outside the gene matches. From germline, CDR1 is SGHRS and CDR2 YFSETQ. The CDR3 sequence: CASSWTSGTDTQYF. The CDR3 DNA sequence: TGCGCCAGCAGCTGGACTAGCGGCACAGATACGCAGTATTTT.

The chain uses TRBV6-1 and TRBJ1-1, with a weak D call TRBD1 (5 bases). Germline CDR1 MNHNS, CDR2 SASEGT. The V end was cut by 7 bases, the J end by 2 bases, with 17 bases between. The CDR3 has 15 residues. The CDR3 coding sequence is TGTGCCAGCAAAAGACCCGGGACTGCCAACACTGAAGCTTTCTTT. Its protein is CASKRPGTANTEAFF.

The chain uses TRBV5-1 and TRBJ2-5; D is tentatively TRBD1 or TRBD2 (6 bases each). V was pared by 0 bases and J by 5 bases, with 14 bases between. Germline loops: CDR1 SGHRS, CDR2 YFSETQ. The CDR3 sequence is 15 residues long. CDR3 sequence (DNA): TGCGCCAGCAGCTTGGCCGGGACAAGCGGGGAGACCCAGTACTTC. It encodes CASSLAGTSGETQYF.